This TCR beta chain was captured by sequencing in a study of technical replicates of blood from a handful of donors (dated by TCRdb to the late 2010s). The library was built by means of the immunoSEQ multiplex PCR assay. The clones in this table, taken by TCRdb from immuneACCESS, are in-frame only. Not every clone is retained; where verified, under half of the shortfall comes from an unresolved V gene, and the cause of the rest is unknown. The sample records around 90,000 clones, roughly 94% of which are singletons. Clones ranked in the top ten supply approximately 0.25% of the sample. The CDR3 runs 16 residues from the cysteine to the phenylalanine. The read is trimmed to its CDR3 DNA, 48 bases read in frame from base 1. The germline V end is reduced by 2 bases and the J end by 3 bases; junction bases left unmatched: 8. Sequences SGHRS (CDR1) and YFSETQ (CDR2) are obtained from the germline V gene.

With respect to this clone: The antigen it recognizes is unknown. Base qualities were left out, and no much larger clone turns up one base away.

The chain uses TRBV5-1 and TRBJ2-7, with TRBD1 matching 10 junction bases. The TCR sequence derives from a human donor in good health. Sequencing was performed on T cells isolated from PBMCs. The CDR3 amino acid sequence is: CASSFQPRDRGYEQYF. The nucleotide sequence is TGCGCCAGCAGCTTCCAACCCCGGGACAGGGGCTACGAGCAGTACTTC. Reference TRBV5-1 and TRBJ2-7 genes cover what lies past the CDR3, so the full variable domain is KAGVTQTPRYLIKTRGQQVTLSCSPISGHRSVSWYQQTPGQGLQFLFEYFSETQRNKGNFPGRFSGRQFSNSRSEMNVSTLELGDSALYLCASSFQPRDRGYEQYFGPGTRLTVT.